This TCR beta chain originates from a study of shared clonotypes between healthy human individuals. Trimming took 9 bases from V and 0 from J, leaving 21 bases between them. Per the germline V gene, CDR1 is MDHEN and CDR2 is SYDVKM. The CDR3 has 17 amino acids. Method: immunoSEQ multiplex PCR; TCRdb's copy keeps in-frame clones and lacks some. The data contain roughly 410,000 clones, roughly 96% of them singletons. The sample was memory CD8+ T cells sorted from blood. Subset reported: CD45RO+ cells pooled with CCR7-negative TemRA cells. V is TRBV28 and J is TRBJ1-5; D possibly corresponds to TRBD1 (6 bases). The source is a man between 25 and 39 years old in good health. CDR3 bases: TGTGCCAGTAGGGAGGGGGGGTCCCTGTATAGCAATCAGCCCCAGCATTTT. Translating gives CASREGGSLYSNQPQHF.